Below are 26 T cell receptor beta chains sequenced from a single sample in a study of cytomegalovirus exposure and HLA in healthy donors (dated by TCRdb to 2015 to 2018). Library preparation used the immunoSEQ multiplex PCR assay. For the multiplex PCR, a mixture combining 60 forward primers for TCR Vbeta segments and 13 reverse primers for TCR Jbeta segments was used. TCRdb retrieved this table from immuneACCESS and kept in-frame rearrangements only. Not all clones are present; in checked studies, unresolved V genes account for under half, and no reason is known for the remainder. The sample table holds 150,000 or so clones, of which 65% to 80% were seen once. Jointly, the top ten make up approximately 4.5% of the sample. Sequenced: PBMCs. Source of these receptors: a male donor in good health and CMV-seropositive.

This clone has more than one count but fewer than ten. The chain recombines TRBV19 with TRBJ1-1, with 10 bases that match TRBD1. V lost 5 bases and J lost 4; bases outside the gene matches: 7. The germline V gene has CDR1 LNHDA and CDR2 SQIVND (reference sequence). This CDR3 region has 15 residues. The CDR3 nucleotides read TGTGCCAGTAGTGGCCGGGACAGGGGAACCACTGAAGCTTTCTTT. Translation: CASSGRDRGTTEAFF.

CDR3 nucleotides: TGCGCCAGCAGCAGGACCGGGACAGGGGATCGTTACACAGATACGCAGTATTTT. It yields the protein CASSRTGTGDRYTDTQYF. The rearrangement uses TRBV5-1 and TRBJ2-3; 10 positions agree with TRBD1. Germline V CDR1 and CDR2: SGHRS, YFSETQ. With 4 bases clipped from V and 2 bases from J, the junction kept 13 bases outside the gene matches. CDR3 length equals 18 residues.

The gene calls are TRBV5-4 and TRBJ1-1, with a weak D call TRBD1 (5 bases). The CDR3 is 13 residues long. Deletions cut 3 bases from V and 10 bases from J, with 16 bases between. Looked up from germline, CDR1 is SGHNT and CDR2 is YYREEE (reference sequence). The CDR3 nucleotides are TGTGCCAGCAGCTCTGGAGCTTTAGGGGTAGCTTTCTTT. Residues: CASSSGALGVAFF.

The chain links TRBV4-1 to TRBJ2-3; TRBD2 aligns across 8 bases. This CDR3 contains 15 residues. V shed 4 bases, J shed 1 base, and the junction held 4 bases outside the gene matches. Germline loops: CDR1 MGHRA, CDR2 YSYEKL. The CDR3 protein is CASSRVTSGTDTQYF. CDR3 DNA sequence: TGCGCCAGCAGCCGAGTGACTAGCGGCACAGATACGCAGTATTTT.

The genes are TRBV19 and TRBJ2-5; D is unclear. The germline V and J ends were trimmed by 3 bases and 1 base, with 6 bases remaining between them. This CDR3 spans 13 amino acids. Germline assignment: CDR1 LNHDA and CDR2 SQIVND (reference sequence). The chain's CDR3 is CASSINSQETQYF. DNA of the CDR3: TGTGCCAGTAGTATTAACAGCCAAGAGACCCAGTACTTC.

Here the CDR3 reads CASSSGQSNQPQHF. The CDR3 DNA is TGCGCCAGCAGCTCCGGACAGAGCAATCAGCCCCAGCATTTT. V is TRBV5-1 and J is TRBJ1-5; maybe TRBD1 (6 bases). Germline-derived CDR1 and CDR2 are SGHRS and YFSETQ. The CDR3 contains 14 residues. V shed 3 bases and J shed 1 base, with 8 bases lying between them.

The chain combines TRBV5-4 with TRBJ2-1; D perhaps matches TRBD2 (5 bases). Trimming took off 2 bases at V and 6 bases at J, with 12 bases between the two ends. The CDR3 is made up of 14 amino acids. Germline V gives CDR1 SGHNT, CDR2 YYREEE (reference sequence). The CDR3 loop reads CASSFRRPVNEQFF. Here the CDR3 DNA reads TGTGCCAGCAGCTTTAGGAGGCCAGTCAATGAGCAGTTCTTC.

Of note for this clone: Distinct nucleotide sequences in the sample also encode this CDR3. The CDR3 nucleotides read TGCAGTGCTAGAGACACCTACGAGCAGTACTTC. It yields the protein CSARDTYEQYF. The chain couples TRBV20-1 to TRBJ2-7; D is unclear. CDR3 length: 11 residues. Germline-derived CDR1 and CDR2 are DFQATT and SNEGSKA (reference sequence). The V and J ends lost 0 bases and 2 bases respectively, with 2 bases between them.

V and J are TRBV11-2 and TRBJ2-5, with 12 bases fitting TRBD2. The CDR3 consists of 15 residues. Trimming removed 2 bases from V and 7 bases from J; junction bases left unmatched: 5. Germline CDR1 is SGHAT and CDR2 is FQNNGV. The CDR3 loop reads CASSLLAGGEGTQYF. In DNA form, the CDR3 reads TGTGCCAGCAGCTTACTAGCGGGGGGGGAAGGGACCCAGTACTTC. The entire variable domain, with the rest obtained from reference TRBV11-2 and TRBJ2-5, is as follows: EAGVAQSPRYKIIEKRQSVAFWCNPISGHATLYWYQQILGQGPKLLIQFQNNGVVDDSQLPKDRFSAERLKGVDSTLKIQPAKLEDSAVYLCASSLLAGGEGTQYFGPGTRLLVL.

The V call is TRBV5-6, the J call TRBJ2-5; 9 positions agree with TRBD1. V dropped 0 bases and J dropped 2; count of bases not matched to a gene: 5. The CDR3 is 16 residues long. The germline CDR1 and CDR2 sequences are SGHDT and YYEEEE. CDR3 in amino acids: CASSLGTGQGQETQYF. The CDR3 coding sequence is TGTGCCAGCAGCTTGGGTACAGGACAGGGGCAAGAGACCCAGTACTTC.

The chain employs TRBV5-1 and TRBJ1-2; 7 bases line up with TRBD1. The CDR3 covers 16 residues. The germline CDR1 and CDR2 sequences are SGHRS and YFSETQ. V was pared by 4 bases and J by 10 bases, with 19 bases of the junction left unmatched. The CDR3: CASSPRQGISVDVYTF. The CDR3 DNA reads TGCGCCAGCAGCCCCAGACAGGGAATTTCGGTTGATGTCTACACCTTC.

This clone occurred once. The CDR3: CASSLGLPSLLYEQYF. The CDR3 nucleotides are TGTGCCAGCAGTTTGGGACTTCCATCTTTACTTTACGAGCAGTACTTC. V usage is TRBV6-6 and J usage is TRBJ2-7; possible D gene TRBD2, 6 bases. V was trimmed by 4 bases and J by 4 bases, leaving 20 bases between them. Germline values: CDR1 MNHNY, CDR2 SVGAGI (reference sequence). This CDR3 comprises 16 residues.

This rearrangement joins TRBV5-4 to TRBJ2-1; 8 positions agree with TRBD2. This CDR3 has 16 amino acids. Unmatched junction bases numbered 5, after V lost 0 bases and J lost 3 bases. Per the germline V gene, CDR1 is SGHNT and CDR2 is YYREEE (reference sequence). DNA of the CDR3: TGTGCCAGCAGCTTGGCCGCACGGGGGGGCTACAATGAGCAGTTCTTC. Protein sequence: CASSLAARGGYNEQFF.

The genes are TRBV6-4 and TRBJ1-1; TRBD1 might be the D (5 bases). Trimming pared 5 bases from V and 11 bases from J, leaving 24 bases between. CDR1 MRHNA and CDR2 SNTAGT come from the germline V gene. CDR3 length: 15 amino acids. The CDR3 DNA follows: TGTGCCAGCAGTAGGGGCGCCGGTGTAGTAAGCGGGGCTTTCTTT. Translated: CASSRGAGVVSGAFF.

This clone was counted a single time. The J gene is TRBJ2-3, the V gene TRBV7-9, with 14 nucleotides matching TRBD2. Looked up from germline, CDR1 is SEHNR and CDR2 is FQNEAQ (reference sequence). CDR3 length: 18 amino acids. J was trimmed by 1 base and V by 5 bases; bases with no gene match: 8. The CDR3 coding sequence is TGTGCCAGCAGCGCACCTTTGGGACTAGCGGGGGGCACAGATACGCAGTATTTT. This codes for CASSAPLGLAGGTDTQYF.

CDR3 residues: CASSLDWQSNQPQHF. CDR3 DNA sequence: TGTGCCAGCAGCTTAGATTGGCAGAGCAATCAGCCCCAGCATTTT. The J gene is TRBJ1-5, the V gene TRBV7-2; D remains unclear. With 1 base removed from V and 1 base from J, the gap between germline ends came to 8 bases. The CDR3 extends over 15 amino acids. Germline V gene sequence: CDR1 SGHTA, CDR2 FQGNSA.

In its sample, this clone was seen a few times. A junction boundary mismatches the germline segment, possibly from a read error. The rearrangement links TRBV7-9 to TRBJ2-1; 10 nucleotides agree with TRBD2. Germline V CDR1 and CDR2: SEHNR, FQNEAQ (reference sequence). The CDR3 contains 16 residues. In DNA form, the CDR3 reads TGTTCCAGCAGCTCGACATCTAGCGGGAGCATTTATGAGCAGTTCTTC. It encodes CSSSSTSSGSIYEQFF.

The chain has TRBV11-3 and TRBJ2-5; 10 bases fit TRBD2. The J call may be in error: the DNA end matches TRBJ2-7 better. CDR1 SGHNT and CDR2 YENEEA come from the germline V gene. The CDR3 spans 13 residues. The CDR3 sequence is CASSLGLATEQYF. CDR3 DNA sequence: TGTGCCAGCAGCTTGGGACTAGCGACCGAGCAGTACTTC.

The chain employs TRBV27 and TRBJ1-1, with TRBD1 identical over 7 bases. V gave up 3 bases and J gave up 7 bases; unmatched junction bases: 5. Germline V gene sequence: CDR1 MNHEY, CDR2 SMNVEV (reference sequence). The CDR3 extends over 13 amino acids. The CDR3 loop is CASSFRGRFEAFF. The CDR3 bases are TGTGCCAGCAGTTTTAGGGGGCGTTTTGAAGCTTTCTTT.

The V and J genes are TRBV29-1 and TRBJ2-1; 12 bases agree with TRBD2. V was pared by 3 bases and J by 8 bases, with 2 bases of the junction left unmatched. Germline loops: CDR1 SQVTM, CDR2 ANQGSEA. This CDR3 is 13 amino acids long. The CDR3 spells CSVETSGGYEQFF. The CDR3, as DNA: TGCAGCGTTGAGACTAGCGGGGGTTATGAGCAGTTCTTC.

This CDR3 is CASRPTRDRVYSGNTIYF. The CDR3 DNA sequence: TGTGCCAGCAGACCTACCCGGGACAGGGTTTACTCTGGAAACACCATATATTTT. The rearrangement uses TRBV27 and TRBJ1-3; 9 bases fit TRBD1. The CDR3 contains 18 residues. Germline loops: CDR1 MNHEY, CDR2 SMNVEV (reference sequence). The junction had 12 bases not matched to a gene; V was cut back by 6 bases and J by 0 bases.

V usage is TRBV2 and J usage is TRBJ1-3, with D possibly TRBD1 on 5 matching bases. Germline-derived CDR1 and CDR2 are SNHLY and FYNNEI. V dropped 5 bases and J dropped 5 bases, with 7 bases sitting between them. This CDR3 has 12 amino acids. CDR3 DNA sequence: TGTGCCAGCAGTCTGGACAGAAACACCATATATTTT. Translated: CASSLDRNTIYF.

The chain links TRBV27 to TRBJ1-2, with D unresolved. Germline lookup yields CDR1 MNHEY and CDR2 SMNVEV (reference sequence). V lost 4 bases and J 7 bases, leaving 22 bases between the germline ends. This CDR3 region has 16 residues. CDR3 residues: CASSSMGRAGAAGYTF. CDR3 nucleotides: TGTGCCAGCAGTTCAATGGGGAGGGCGGGTGCGGCTGGCTACACCTTC.

The V call is TRBV7-2, the J call TRBJ2-2; 9 nucleotides match TRBD2. CDR3 size: 16 residues. J lost 5 bases, V lost 5 bases, and 9 bases had no gene match. The germline V gene has CDR1 SGHTA and CDR2 FQGNSA. The CDR3 protein is CASSAQRLAVTGELFF. The CDR3 DNA is TGTGCCAGCAGCGCCCAAAGACTAGCGGTAACCGGGGAGCTGTTTTTT.

This chain links TRBV5-1 with TRBJ1-1; tentatively, D is TRBD1 (6 bases). V lost 0 bases and J lost 1, with 7 bases in between. CDR1 and CDR2 from the germline V gene are SGHRS and YFSETQ. The length of the CDR3 is 14 residues. Written as DNA, the CDR3 is TGCGCCAGCAGCTTGGTACAGGGGAACACTGAAGCTTTCTTT. Its translation is CASSLVQGNTEAFF.

The CDR3 protein is CASSLFLALVYNEQFF. The CDR3 bases are TGTGCCAGCAGCTTATTTCTAGCGCTAGTCTACAATGAGCAGTTCTTC. J is TRBJ2-1 and V is TRBV7-8; TRBD2 might be the D (6 bases). The CDR3 has 16 amino acids. V was clipped by 2 bases and J by 3 bases, with 14 bases between them. The germline CDR1 and CDR2 sequences are SGHVS and FQNEAQ. Based on the CDR3 plus reference TRBV7-8 and TRBJ2-1, the full variable domain is GAGVSQSPRYKVAKRGQDVALRCDPISGHVSLFWYQQALGQGPEFLTYFQNEAQLDKSGLPSDRFFAERPEGSVSTLKIQRTQQEDSAVYLCASSLFLALVYNEQFFGPGTRLTVL.